Shown below are 12 T cell receptor beta chains from a single sample sequenced in a study of response to subunit inactivated influenza vaccine (dated by TCRdb to the late 2010s). The sample's time point label, decoded: approximately 40 days after influenza vaccine administration. The library was built by means of RT-PCR. Sequencing took place on an Illumina HiSeq 2500. The public sequencing data were trimmed at Q25 with fastp and processed into clonotypes with MiXCR by TCRdb, which kept only in-frame beta chains. Identical CDR3 proteins give one entry, which carries the most common genes and DNA. Here the sample has 500,000 to 600,000 distinct CDR3 sequences; roughly 13% occur a single time. Together, the top ten hold about an eighth of the sample. Material: PBMCs from blood, obtained around seven weeks after vaccination. All receptors derive from a man aged 45-60 years who received an inactivated influenza vaccine. Donor details come from another sample of the same person, matched by shared clones.

This clonotype was seen ten or more times. The CDR3 DNA reads as TGTGCCAGCAGTTCAGGGGCCGGGCAGTTCTTC. This codes for CASSSGAGQFF. The chain employs TRBV2 and TRBJ2-1; possibly TRBD1 for D (6 bases). Trimming cost V 5 bases and J 12 bases, with 11 bases left between them. The CDR3 length is 11 residues. The germline CDR1 and CDR2 sequences are SNHLY and FYNNEI.

This clonotype was counted a few times. The gene calls are TRBV12-3 or TRBV12-4 and TRBJ1-2; D gene ambiguous. Trimming took off 5 bases at V and 0 bases at J, with 7 bases between the two ends. This CDR3 region has 13 residues. The CDR3, as DNA: TGTGCCAGCAGTCCCAGCTCTAACTATGGCTACACCTTC. Protein: CASSPSSNYGYTF.

The rearrangement links TRBV9 to TRBJ1-2; D perhaps matches TRBD1 (6 bases). Trimming shortened V by 1 base and J by 4 bases, and 14 bases separated the two germline ends. Germline V gives CDR1 SGDLS, CDR2 YYNGEE. The CDR3 has 15 amino acids. The CDR3 sequence is CASSVYGGAGYGYTF. The CDR3 region has the DNA TGTGCCAGCAGCGTATATGGGGGGGCAGGCTATGGCTACACCTTC.

This rearrangement joins TRBV7-2 to TRBJ2-1; TRBD2 aligns across 14 bases. Unmatched junction bases numbered 8, after V lost 5 bases and J lost 5 bases. Germline V CDR1 and CDR2: SGHTA, FQGNSA. CDR3 length: 17 amino acids. This CDR3 is CASSLQRTSGGNNEQFF. The CDR3 coding sequence is TGTGCCAGCAGCCTCCAACGGACTAGCGGGGGGAACAATGAGCAGTTCTTC. The complete variable domain, with remaining parts taken from reference TRBV7-2 and TRBJ2-1, reads GAGVSQSPSNKVTEKGKDVELRCDPISGHTALYWYRQSLGQGLEFLIYFQGNSAPDKSGLPSDRFSAERTGGSVSTLTIQRTQQEDSAVYLCASSLQRTSGGNNEQFFGPGTRLTVL.

This clonotype was counted between two and nine times. The rearrangement uses TRBV20-1 and TRBJ2-3; TRBD2 matches at 16 bases. V lost 3 bases, J lost 4 bases, and 13 bases stayed unmatched. Germline V CDR1 and CDR2: DFQATT, SNEGSKA (reference sequence). The CDR3 spans 19 residues. CDR3 DNA sequence: TGCAGTGCTAGTTTTAATCCGGGACTAGCGGGGGGGCTGGCAGATACGCAGTATTTT. As protein: CSASFNPGLAGGLADTQYF.

This clonotype appeared a few times. The CDR3: CSARALRDRDGGELFF. The CDR3 nucleotides are TGCAGTGCTAGAGCCCTTAGGGACAGGGACGGCGGGGAGCTGTTTTTT. This rearrangement joins TRBV20-1 to TRBJ2-2; 9 bases are a match to TRBD1. V was pared by 1 base and J by 7 bases, with 10 bases of the junction left unmatched. CDR3 length equals 16 residues. Germline lookup yields CDR1 DFQATT and CDR2 SNEGSKA (reference sequence).

This chain connects TRBV7-9 to TRBJ2-7, with no clear D. Germline V gene sequence: CDR1 SEHNR, CDR2 FQNEAQ (reference sequence). Deletions cut 5 bases from V and 3 bases from J, with 14 bases between. This CDR3 spans 14 amino acids. The DNA for the CDR3 is TGTGCCAGCAGCCCGGTTGGACGGATCTACGAGCAGTACTTC. Its protein is CASSPVGRIYEQYF.

This clonotype appeared a single time. The chain carries TRBV20-1 and TRBJ2-5; a possible D gene is TRBD2 (5 bases). V lost 6 bases to trimming and J lost 0 bases, with 11 bases between them. The CDR3 totals 13 residues. Germline loops: CDR1 DFQATT, CDR2 SNEGSKA (reference sequence). The CDR3 loop is CSAPAGNQETQYF. CDR3 nucleotide sequence: TGCAGTGCGCCCGCCGGGAACCAAGAGACCCAGTACTTC.

The sample holds many counts of this clonotype. This chain joins TRBV15 and TRBJ1-2, with D possibly matching TRBD1 (5 bases). The germline V gene encodes CDR1 LNHNV and CDR2 YYDKDF (reference sequence). The CDR3 totals 15 residues. Trimming cost V 0 bases and J 8 bases, with 16 bases left between them. The DNA of the CDR3 is TGTGCCACCAGCAGAGATTTATATGGGACGGAAGGCTACACCTTC. Residues: CATSRDLYGTEGYTF.

This chain uses TRBV20-1 with TRBJ2-2, with TRBD2 matching over 8 bases. This CDR3 spans 15 amino acids. Trimming took 6 bases from V and 5 from J; bases not matched to a gene: 11. In germline, CDR1 is DFQATT, CDR2 SNEGSKA (reference sequence). The CDR3 region has the DNA TGCAGTGCAATTAGCGGGGACGCGGGAACCGGGGAGCTGTTTTTT. Its protein is CSAISGDAGTGELFF.

V is TRBV11-2 and J is TRBJ1-2; tentatively, D is TRBD1 (5 bases). CDR3 size: 15 residues. Trimming removed 1 base from V and 4 bases from J, with 13 bases in between. Germline values: CDR1 SGHAT, CDR2 FQNNGV. The CDR3 loop is CASSLGGGKGYGYTF. The CDR3 nucleotides are TGTGCCAGCAGCTTAGGGGGGGGTAAGGGCTATGGCTACACCTTC.

This rearrangement joins TRBV5-5 to TRBJ2-3; a possible D gene is TRBD2 (6 bases). Germline assignment: CDR1 SGHKS and CDR2 YYEKEE (reference sequence). Deletions cut 1 base from V and 5 bases from J, with 14 bases between. This CDR3 contains 15 residues. The chain's CDR3 is CASSLSAGRRDTQYF. CDR3 sequence (DNA): TGTGCCAGCAGCTTGAGTGCAGGGAGGCGAGATACGCAGTATTTT.